Listed below are T cell receptor beta chains from one sample, sequenced in a study of shared clonotypes between healthy human individuals. TCRdb keeps only in-frame clones here, not all; method: immunoSEQ multiplex PCR. This table holds around 690,000 clones, 90% found once. Sequenced: memory CD8+ T cells from PBMCs. All receptors derive from a man between 18 and 35 years old in good health. Some clones in this sample may be carry-over from other donors' samples. CDR3s include the opening cysteine and the closing phenylalanine or tryptophan.

V: TRBV2; CDR3: CATRTSVEQFF
V: TRBV19; CDR3: CASSLTGTGGYEQYF
V: TRBV6-5; CDR3: CASSYSPGEAYNEQFF
V: TRBV30; CDR3: CAWRISGGLNTEAFF
V: TRBV4-2; CDR3: CASSQPRDEQYF
V: TRBV10-2; CDR3: CASRSVWEGLETQYF
V: TRBV19; CDR3: CASSGHEQFF
V: TRBV7-9; CDR3: CASSSPASRGAGELFF
V: TRBV5-4; CDR3: CASSAGTPIHYEQYF
V: TRBV27; CDR3: CASGSRTGQRNPPLHF
V: TRBV7-6; CDR3: CASSLAGRPQNTEAFF
V: TRBV28; CDR3: CASSLSAGGNEQYF
V: TRBV19; CDR3: CASSIMGAPSRAKNIQYF
V: TRBV6-6; CDR3: CASSYWGQDYGYTF
V: TRBV2; CDR3: CASSELGDRLAGEQYF
V: TRBV5-4; CDR3: CASSFNRVPETQYF
V: TRBV14; CDR3: CASSQDPGQGDNEQFF
V: TRBV9; CDR3: CASSVDTGQQNYGYTF
V: TRBV28; CDR3: CASSERQGGITKETQYF
V: TRBV7-9; CDR3: CASSLPGRAYEQYF
V: TRBV5-5; CDR3: CASSLAGPSYEQYF
V: TRBV27; CDR3: CASSSGTPEAFF
V: TRBV6-1; CDR3: CASSALRAGGRNEQFF
V: TRBV10-2; CDR3: CASSPRENYQPQHF
V: TRBV18; CDR3: CASSSSGGVYNEQFF
V: TRBV10-3; CDR3: CAISESAGWQASGNTIYF
V: TRBV9; CDR3: CASSVMPGTGAYEQYF
V: TRBV6-5; CDR3: CASAGLSTDTQYF
V: TRBV11-1; CDR3: CASKDQGMSTDTQYF
V: TRBV11-2; CDR3: CASSLDRGRTDTQYF
V: TRBV5-1; CDR3: CASSLGRPYEQYF
V: TRBV27; CDR3: CASSLQGYTGELFF
V: TRBV28; CDR3: CASSPRTYGYEQYF
V: TRBV28; CDR3: CASSFEGTTEAFF
V: TRBV9; CDR3: CASSEDLAKNIQYF
V: TRBV10-3; CDR3: CAITPGLNYGYTF
V: TRBV6-5; CDR3: CASSYSRGLHTEAFF
V: TRBV5-6; CDR3: CASSLAAGSGSGNEQFF
V: TRBV5-1; CDR3: CASRPGGGLYNEQFF
V: TRBV4-3; CDR3: CASSQDLMVAGVSDTQYF
V: TRBV2; CDR3: CASSLPTTSYNEQFF
V: TRBV4-3; CDR3: CASSPGASYNEQFF
V: TRBV27; CDR3: CASSSLGISTEAFF
V: TRBV27; CDR3: CASSFGRTYEQYF
V: TRBV27; CDR3: CASSNLPGRYEQYF
V: TRBV5-1; CDR3: CASSPDRGPDTQYF
V: TRBV28; CDR3: CASSYQGAGETQYF
V: TRBV30; CDR3: CAWGLAGEQYF
V: TRBV27; CDR3: CASSLSLAGPKETQYF
V: TRBV4-1; CDR3: CASSQGAGVAYEQYF
V: TRBV7-6; CDR3: CASSSVIGREMNTEAFF